What follows is one T cell receptor (beta chain) and its context. The sample comes from a study of blood T cell repertoires in COVID-19. Study-level information: Samples came from the United States, Italy and Spain, spanning acute and convalescent COVID-19. The analysed material was cDNA or gDNA that came from T cells, B-cell-depleted T cells, or PBMCs.

In Seattle, patients joined the study during active infection and were tracked longitudinally. Original handling: From reference gene primer amplification, estimates of nucleated cell counts were derived. The table came from immunoSEQ multiplex PCR; TCRdb's copy has only in-frame clones and leaves some out. Clone size and the V and J calls come from that table; the DNA yielded D and trimming. The repertoire includes about 240,000 clones, approximately 91% of them detected once, and around 0.9% sits in the top ten. Trimming cost V 4 bases and J 1 base, with 13 bases left between them. The CDR3 consists of 15 residues. CDR1 and CDR2 (germline): LGHDT, YNNKEL (reference sequence).

The sample consisted of peripheral blood. The chain combines TRBV3-1 (or the pseudogene TRBV3-2) with TRBJ1-1; D ambiguous. The sequence derives from a man under 40 with COVID-19, enrolled during active disease. In DNA, the CDR3 is TGTGCCAGCAGCCTAGCGAGCAGCCGGAACACTGAAGCTTTCTTT. Its protein is CASSLASSRNTEAFF.